Listed below are T cell receptor beta chains from one sample, sequenced in a study of shared clonotypes between healthy human individuals. Clones were read by immunoSEQ multiplex PCR, and TCRdb kept only the in-frame ones, dropping some. The sample has 900,000 to 1,200,000 clones, around 78% seen once; the top ten hold around 0.61%. Sequenced: memory CD4+ T cells from PBMCs. The receptors were gathered from a man between 18 and 35 years old in good health. Some clones in this sample may be carry-over from other donors' samples. Each CDR3 is given without its conserved first and last residue. Each record gives: V gene, J gene, clone size, CDR3 protein. Some rows mark clone size as missing; the rest say once, few, many or name a class of expanded clone.

TRBV28	TRBJ1-5	-	ASSLAPPEPQH
TRBV7-3	TRBJ2-1	-	ASSNLLAGGKNEQF
TRBV4-2	TRBJ1-2	-	ASSQKKGQNYGYT
TRBV28	TRBJ2-7	few	ASSRLGQINYEQY
TRBV7-9	TRBJ2-7	-	ASRSTIYEQY
TRBV4-3	TRBJ1-3	-	ASSHRGGNTIY
TRBV7-2	TRBJ2-5	-	ASSLAIGAGTETQY
TRBV28	TRBJ2-5	-	ASTLGLAGETQY
TRBV28	TRBJ2-2	-	ASASPSLNTGELF
TRBV7-2	TRBJ2-5	many	ASSIDRGLAETQY
TRBV11-2	TRBJ2-1	-	ASSQRGLNNEQF
TRBV9	TRBJ2-3	-	ASQAGLSTDTQY
TRBV27	TRBJ1-2	-	ASSLLNPQGNYGYT
TRBV9	TRBJ2-3	-	ASSVNPMSTDTQY
TRBV19	TRBJ1-5	-	ASSMSRSQPQH
TRBV12-5	TRBJ1-2	-	ASGYEGIYGYT
TRBV4-1	TRBJ2-5	many	ASSQDSAGGEETQY
TRBV18	TRBJ1-1	-	ASSQDRPEAF
TRBV7-3	TRBJ2-3	-	ASSSAGETQY
TRBV5-4	TRBJ1-4	once	ASSQGTGGVEKLF
TRBV7-9	TRBJ1-4	-	ASSQRGRTNEKLF
TRBV10-3	TRBJ1-5	-	AISELGNQPQH
TRBV6-5	TRBJ2-1	-	ASSYSRREGYEQF
TRBV10-3	TRBJ2-1	few	AISESFVGGDEQF
TRBV30	TRBJ2-1	few	AWSVPQGVRNEQF
TRBV6-6	TRBJ2-2	-	ASSTQGSSTGELF
TRBV7-9	TRBJ2-1	-	ASSLARLATEQF
TRBV10-3	TRBJ1-1	-	AIEDGTEAF
TRBV19	TRBJ1-5	-	ASSFTGRNNQPQH
TRBV10-1	TRBJ2-1	-	ASSESVGVRYNEQF
TRBV5-1	TRBJ2-7	-	ASSWGAGSSYEQY
TRBV30	TRBJ2-7	-	AWSWGSSYEQY
TRBV5-1	TRBJ2-3	-	ASSLEGVGTDTQY
TRBV14	TRBJ1-1	-	ASSHPGQGHTEAF
TRBV4-2	TRBJ2-3	-	ASSRGGASTDTQY
TRBV5-1	TRBJ2-3	-	ASSLSLAGPGSTDTQY
TRBV5-6	TRBJ2-3	-	ASSSRLAGGTDTQY
TRBV9	TRBJ1-3	-	ASSSRTGSGNTIY
TRBV15	TRBJ2-3	once	ATSRVLADTQY
TRBV6-5	TRBJ1-2	-	ASSYVSGYDYGYT
TRBV5-6	TRBJ1-2	-	ASSLGDRGGGYT
TRBV4-1	TRBJ2-1	few	ASSQASGTGGLNEQF
TRBV27	TRBJ2-7	-	ASTPGTGGFYEQY
TRBV29-1	TRBJ1-3	-	SVARRSGNTIY
TRBV5-1	TRBJ2-5	-	ASSLRGRQETQY
TRBV21-1	TRBJ2-7	-	ASSKVPRDLYEQY
TRBV19	TRBJ1-1	-	ASSIGQNTEAF
TRBV7-2	TRBJ2-2	-	ASSSPNTGELF
TRBV28	TRBJ2-7	-	ASSLYSGEQY
TRBV12-5	TRBJ2-2	few	ASGLGTGGGGELF
TRBV7-9	TRBJ2-1	-	ASSRRAGDSNEQL
TRBV7-9	TRBJ1-1	once	ASSLPTGEAF